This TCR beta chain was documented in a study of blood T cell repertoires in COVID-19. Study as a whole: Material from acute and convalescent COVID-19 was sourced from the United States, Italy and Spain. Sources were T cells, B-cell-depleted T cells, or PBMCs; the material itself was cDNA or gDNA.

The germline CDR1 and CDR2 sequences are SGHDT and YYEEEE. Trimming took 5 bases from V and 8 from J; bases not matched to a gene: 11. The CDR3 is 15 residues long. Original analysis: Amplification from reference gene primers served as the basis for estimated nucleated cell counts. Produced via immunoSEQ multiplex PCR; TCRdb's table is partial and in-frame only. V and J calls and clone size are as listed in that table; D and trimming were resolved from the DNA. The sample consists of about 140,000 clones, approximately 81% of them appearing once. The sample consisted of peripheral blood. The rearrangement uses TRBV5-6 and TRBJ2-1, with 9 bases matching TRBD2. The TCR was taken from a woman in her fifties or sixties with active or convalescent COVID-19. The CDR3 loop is CASRSPARGGDEQFF. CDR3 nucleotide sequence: TGTGCCAGCAGAAGTCCCGCGCGGGGGGGCGATGAGCAGTTCTTC. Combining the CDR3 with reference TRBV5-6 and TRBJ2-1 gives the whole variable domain DAGVTQSPTHLIKTRGQQVTLRCSPKSGHDTVSWYQQALGQGPQFIFQYYEEEERQRGNFPDRFSGHQFPNYSSELNVNALLLGDSALYLCASRSPARGGDEQFFGPGTRLTVL.